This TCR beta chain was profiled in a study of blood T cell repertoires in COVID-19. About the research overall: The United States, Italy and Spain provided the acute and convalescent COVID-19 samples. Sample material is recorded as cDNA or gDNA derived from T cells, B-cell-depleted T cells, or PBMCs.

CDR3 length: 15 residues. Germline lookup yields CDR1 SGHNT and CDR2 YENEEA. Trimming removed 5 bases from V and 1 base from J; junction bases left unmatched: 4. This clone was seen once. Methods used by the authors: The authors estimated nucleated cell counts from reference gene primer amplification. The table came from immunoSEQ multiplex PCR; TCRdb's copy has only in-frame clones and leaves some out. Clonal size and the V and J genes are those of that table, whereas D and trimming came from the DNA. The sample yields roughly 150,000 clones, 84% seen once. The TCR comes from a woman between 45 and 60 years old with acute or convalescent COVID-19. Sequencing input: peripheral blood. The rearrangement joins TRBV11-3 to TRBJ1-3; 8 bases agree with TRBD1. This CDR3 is CASSIGQGSGNTIYF. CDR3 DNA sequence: TGTGCCAGCAGCATCGGACAGGGTTCTGGAAACACCATATATTTT.